These 8 T cell receptor beta chains share one sample of origin, sequenced in a study of T-cell memory formation after mild COVID-19. TCRdb used MiXCR to reprocess the 5' RACE reads, holding one entry per CDR3 protein. This table holds roughly 140,000 distinct CDR3 sequences, more than 13% found once. Sequencing was carried out using PBMCs or a T cell subset sorted from them (not recorded which). These receptors originate from an adult woman who had mild COVID-19 (a few samples of this study predate the infection). Cell type and time point are not known.

This chain connects TRBV9 to TRBJ1-5; perhaps TRBD1 as D (5 bases). This CDR3 spans 14 amino acids. V lost 3 bases and J lost 5, with 12 bases in between. Per germline, CDR1 SGDLS and CDR2 YYNGEE. Written as DNA, the CDR3 is TGTGCCAGCAGCGACGGGGGGGTTGATCAGCCCCAGCATTTT. Translation gives CASSDGGVDQPQHF.

This clonotype was detected only a few times. V gene TRBV7-6 combines with J gene TRBJ2-3; D call uncertain. Germline values: CDR1 SGHVS, CDR2 FNYEAQ. CDR3 length equals 14 residues. Between the trimmed V and J ends, which lost 1 base and 5 bases, there was a span of 10 bases. The CDR3 loop reads CASSLEDWGDTQYF. Here the CDR3 DNA reads TGTGCCAGCAGCTTAGAAGATTGGGGAGATACGCAGTATTTT.

The rearrangement uses TRBV25-1 and TRBJ2-5; TRBD2 agrees at 7 bases. The CDR3 is 14 amino acids. The ends lost 2 bases at V and 5 bases at J; junction bases unmatched: 5. CDR1 and CDR2 from the germline V gene are MGHDK and SYGVNS. CDR3 DNA: TGTGCCAGCAGTGAAGGGAGGGGATTCGAGACCCAGTACTTC. This translates into CASSEGRGFETQYF.

This clonotype was observed a handful of times. The chain couples TRBV6-5 to TRBJ1-2; tentatively, D is TRBD1 (5 bases). Trimming pared 0 bases from V and 5 bases from J, leaving 10 bases between. Germline lookup yields CDR1 MNHEY and CDR2 SVGAGI. The length of the CDR3 is 14 residues. The CDR3 nucleotides are TGTGCCAGCAGTTACTCTAAAGGGGATTATGGCTACACCTTC. It codes for CASSYSKGDYGYTF.

This sequence joins TRBV16 and TRBJ1-2, with 8 bases aligning to TRBD1. CDR3 length equals 14 residues. V lost 0 bases, J lost 6 bases, and 3 bases stayed unmatched. CDR1 is KGHSY and CDR2 is FQNENV in the germline V gene. The CDR3 protein is CASSQSVTGDGYTF. CDR3 DNA: TGTGCCAGCAGCCAATCGGTGACAGGGGATGGCTACACCTTC. Drawing the rest from reference TRBV16 and TRBJ1-2, the complete variable domain is GEEVAQTPKHLVRGEGQKAKLYCAPIKGHSYVFWYQQVLKNEFKFLISFQNENVFDETGMPKERFSAKCLPNSPCSLEIQATKLEDSAVYFCASSQSVTGDGYTFGSGTRLTVV.

By proportion, this clonotype is medium-sized. V and J are TRBV4-3 and TRBJ2-1, with 8 bases identical to TRBD2. The V gene end was trimmed by 0 bases and the J gene end by 4 bases; junction bases not matched to a gene: 8. The CDR3 is 17 amino acids. Germline V gene sequence: CDR1 LGHNA, CDR2 YSLEER. The CDR3: CASSQDHETSAYNEQFF. The CDR3 DNA reads as TGCGCCAGCAGCCAAGATCATGAGACTAGCGCGTACAATGAGCAGTTCTTC.

This clonotype was detected only a few times. The chain recombines TRBV20-1 with TRBJ2-7; a weak D match, TRBD1 (6 bases). Per the germline V gene, CDR1 is DFQATT and CDR2 is SNEGSKA (reference sequence). The CDR3 is 12 amino acids. V was pared by 1 base and J by 6 bases, with 10 bases between. The CDR3 coding sequence is TGCAGTGCTAGAGCAGGGGACATCGAGCAGTACTTC. Encoded protein: CSARAGDIEQYF.

This clonotype was counted only a few times. The V gene is TRBV5-1, the J gene TRBJ2-5, with D possibly matching TRBD2 (6 bases). Germline values: CDR1 SGHRS, CDR2 YFSETQ. V was cut by 4 bases and J by 5 bases, with 15 bases left in between. The CDR3 is 14 amino acids. CDR3 loop: CASSPELASETQYF. The CDR3 DNA reads as TGCGCCAGCAGCCCGGAACTAGCTAGCGAGACCCAGTACTTC.